The 30 T cell receptor beta chains in this list originate from one sample, sequenced in a study of beta chain features in type 1 diabetes. Expressed TCRB transcripts were sequenced after all isolated RNA was converted to cDNA. TCRdb keeps only in-frame clones here, not all; method: immunoSEQ multiplex PCR. The sample lists 300,000 or so clones, around 8% seen once, with less than 0.45% in the top ten. Source material: central memory CD4+ T cells from blood. The receptors stem from a woman aged 18-29 years in good health.

In this sample, this clone turned up a few times. The chain is built from TRBV19 and TRBJ2-1; D gene uncertain. The germline V gene encodes CDR1 LNHDA and CDR2 SQIVND (reference sequence). This CDR3 has 16 residues. Between the trimmed V and J ends, which lost 3 bases and 5 bases, there was a span of 17 bases. The CDR3 loop reads CASSMHLLHVHNEQFF. The CDR3 DNA reads as TGTGCCAGTAGTATGCATCTTCTTCACGTACACAATGAGCAGTTCTTC.

CDR3 region: CASRRRDSRDFNEQFF. The CDR3 DNA reads as TGTGCCAGCAGACGACGCGACTCCCGGGATTTTAATGAGCAGTTCTTC. The chain combines TRBV7-9 with TRBJ2-1; D perhaps matches TRBD2 (5 bases). This CDR3 region has 16 residues. CDR1 is SEHNR, CDR2 FQNEAQ, per germline (reference sequence). Trimming took 6 bases from V and 7 from J, leaving 22 bases between them.

The chain carries TRBV19 and TRBJ1-2, with D hard to call. CDR1 is LNHDA, CDR2 SQIVND, per germline (reference sequence). CDR3 size: 11 residues. V was trimmed by 7 bases and J by 3 bases, leaving 6 bases between them. The CDR3 loop is CASTSYYGYTF. The CDR3 DNA sequence: TGTGCCAGTACCTCATACTATGGCTACACCTTC. Filled out from reference TRBV19 and TRBJ1-2, the complete variable domain reads DGGITQSPKYLFRKEGQNVTLSCEQNLNHDAMYWYRQDPGQGLRLIYYSQIVNDFQKGDIAEGYSVSREKKESFPLTVTSAQKNPTAFYLCASTSYYGYTFGSGTRLTVV.

The chain recombines TRBV18 with TRBJ2-6; D uncertain. Germline CDR1 and CDR2: KGHSH and LQKENI. CDR3 size: 15 residues. V was pared by 3 bases and J by 0 bases, with 6 bases between. CDR3 DNA: TGTGCCAGCTCACCCATCAACTCTGGGGCCAACGTCCTGACTTTC. It translates to CASSPINSGANVLTF.

CDR3 in amino acids: CASSSRDFTDTQYF. In DNA, the CDR3 is TGTGCCAGCAGTTCACGGGACTTCACAGATACGCAGTATTTT. The chain recombines TRBV14 with TRBJ2-3, with D possibly matching TRBD2 (6 bases). This CDR3 region has 14 residues. In germline, CDR1 is SGHDN, CDR2 FVKESK. Trimming stripped 6 bases from V and 2 bases from J, with 12 bases between.

The sample holds a few counts of this clone. The V call is TRBV4-3, the J call TRBJ2-4; perhaps TRBD2 as D (6 bases). V was shortened by 0 bases and J by 0 bases, with 15 bases between the two germline ends. Looked up from germline, CDR1 is LGHNA and CDR2 is YSLEER. The CDR3 has 18 amino acids. The CDR3 bases are TGCGCCAGCAGCCAAGACTTGATGGCGGGATTAGCCAAAAACATTCAGTACTTC. This translates into CASSQDLMAGLAKNIQYF.

The CDR3 here is CASSPQGLQGDTQYF. The CDR3 region has the DNA TGTGCCAGCTCACCACAGGGCCTGCAGGGAGATACGCAGTATTTT. This rearrangement joins TRBV18 to TRBJ2-3; TRBD1 is a possible D gene (5 bases). The CDR3 is 15 amino acids. V was clipped by 1 base and J by 5 bases, with 13 bases between them. The germline V gene has CDR1 KGHSH and CDR2 LQKENI.

V and J are TRBV29-1 and TRBJ2-1; TRBD2 aligns across 8 bases. The CDR3 covers 16 residues. V trimming: 8 bases; J trimming: 0 bases; junction bases outside the gene matches: 12. Germline CDR1 reads SQVTM; CDR2 reads ANQGSEA. CDR3 sequence: CSSHGSGASSYNEQFF. CDR3 DNA sequence: TGCAGCTCTCATGGTAGCGGGGCGAGCTCCTACAATGAGCAGTTCTTC.

The sample holds a few counts of this clone. The V gene is TRBV19, the J gene TRBJ2-3, with D possibly matching TRBD2 (5 bases). Germline V gives CDR1 LNHDA, CDR2 SQIVND (reference sequence). The V end was cut by 3 bases, the J end by 4 bases, with 17 bases between. The CDR3 extends over 16 amino acids. The CDR3 reads CASSILSGTGSDTQYF. The CDR3 DNA reads as TGTGCCAGTAGTATCCTAAGCGGAACGGGGTCAGATACGCAGTATTTT.

This clone was seen a handful of times. The rearrangement links TRBV4-3 to TRBJ2-3; possible D gene TRBD2, 6 bases. The CDR3 is made up of 14 amino acids. Between the trimmed V and J ends, which lost 3 bases and 7 bases, there was a span of 14 bases. Per the germline V gene, CDR1 is LGHNA and CDR2 is YSLEER. The CDR3 reads CASSQDYLRHTQYF. CDR3 nucleotide sequence: TGCGCCAGCAGCCAGGACTACCTCCGCCATACGCAGTATTTT.

This clone appeared a few times. V and J are TRBV28 and TRBJ2-7; D is perhaps TRBD1 (6 bases). Trimming shortened V by 6 bases and J by 4 bases, and 16 bases separated the two germline ends. The germline gives CDR1 MDHEN, CDR2 SYDVKM. This CDR3 is 14 amino acids long. For the CDR3, the DNA is TGTGCCAGCAGCCCAGGGGCCTTCCAATACGAGCAGTACTTC. It codes for CASSPGAFQYEQYF.

CDR3 DNA sequence: TGTGCCAGCAGCTCATGGACAGGCTACGAGCAGTACTTC. Amino acid sequence: CASSSWTGYEQYF. This chain uses TRBV11-2 with TRBJ2-7; 7 bases map to TRBD1. Trimming at V came to 4 bases and at J to 3 bases, leaving 3 bases not matched to a gene. The CDR3 length is 13 residues. Germline CDR1 is SGHAT and CDR2 is FQNNGV.

This clone was seen ten or more times. V usage is TRBV2 and J usage is TRBJ1-5; D is possibly TRBD1 (6 bases). Germline CDR1 reads SNHLY; CDR2 reads FYNNEI. The CDR3 runs 14 residues. V was clipped by 6 bases and J by 2 bases, with 11 bases between them. CDR3 region: CASRPRQGNQPQHF. CDR3 DNA: TGTGCCAGCAGACCCCGACAGGGCAATCAGCCCCAGCATTTT.

This clone was counted a few times. The J gene is TRBJ2-5, the V gene TRBV18; 8 bases line up with TRBD1. The CDR3 loop spans 14 amino acids. V gave up 4 bases and J gave up 4 bases; unmatched junction bases: 5. From germline, CDR1 is KGHSH and CDR2 LQKENI. For the CDR3, the DNA is TGTGCCAGCTCACGACAGGGGAAAGGAGAGACCCAGTACTTC. This translates into CASSRQGKGETQYF.

This clone has a count of ten or more. The V and J genes are TRBV7-2 and TRBJ1-3; D gene unclear. V was clipped by 5 bases and J by 3 bases, with 11 bases between them. CDR1 is SGHTA and CDR2 is FQGNSA in the germline V gene. CDR3 length equals 14 residues. In DNA, the CDR3 is TGTGCCAGCAGCCCGGATGGGTTTGGAAACACCATATATTTT. Amino acids: CASSPDGFGNTIYF.

This clone was counted a few times. The V gene is TRBV5-5, the J gene TRBJ2-3, with D perhaps matching TRBD1 (5 bases). The CDR3 consists of 14 residues. With 0 bases removed from V and 6 bases from J, the gap between germline ends came to 11 bases. The germline CDR1 and CDR2 sequences are SGHKS and YYEKEE (reference sequence). This CDR3 is CASSLGQGRDTQYF. In nucleotides, the CDR3 is TGTGCCAGCAGCTTGGGCCAGGGAAGGGATACGCAGTATTTT.

The J gene is TRBJ2-7, the V gene TRBV29-1, with a weak D call TRBD2 (5 bases). In germline, CDR1 is SQVTM, CDR2 ANQGSEA. There are 12 residues in the CDR3. V lost 6 bases, J lost 9 bases, and 18 bases lay in between. The CDR3 is CSVDTGRGRQYF. CDR3 sequence (DNA): TGCAGCGTCGACACTGGGAGAGGGAGGCAGTACTTC.

The V call is TRBV9, the J call TRBJ2-3; TRBD2 agrees at 9 bases. V trimming: 3 bases; J trimming: 2 bases; junction bases outside the gene matches: 1. Germline CDR1 reads SGDLS; CDR2 reads YYNGEE. The CDR3 is made up of 14 amino acids. The CDR3 sequence: CASSGTSATDTQYF. The CDR3 DNA is TGTGCCAGCAGCGGGACTAGCGCCACAGATACGCAGTATTTT.

The rearrangement links TRBV11-2 to TRBJ2-7; the D is unclear. Germline lookup yields CDR1 SGHAT and CDR2 FQNNGV. This CDR3 has 12 residues. The ends were cut back, 0 bases at V and 5 bases at J, with 5 bases in the middle. The CDR3 is CASSLDQDEQYF. DNA for the CDR3: TGTGCCAGCAGCTTAGACCAGGACGAGCAGTACTTC.

This clone was detected many times. The rearrangement links TRBV5-1 to TRBJ2-3, with 11 bases that match TRBD2. Germline assignment: CDR1 SGHRS and CDR2 YFSETQ. Losses at the gene ends were 4 bases for V and 2 bases for J; bases not matched to a gene: 6. The CDR3 runs to 16 residues. CDR3 nucleotide sequence: TGCGCCAGCAGCGCTGGGACTAGCGGATACACAGATACGCAGTATTTT. Translating it yields CASSAGTSGYTDTQYF.

This clone was seen ten or more times. Different DNA sequences within this sample yield the same CDR3. The chain recombines TRBV28 with TRBJ2-7; D possibly corresponds to TRBD2 (6 bases). V shed 6 bases and J shed 4 bases, with 10 bases lying between them. The germline gives CDR1 MDHEN, CDR2 SYDVKM. The CDR3 contains 12 residues. CDR3 nucleotides: TGTGCCAGCAGCCTCGGGACTTACGAGCAGTACTTC. It specifies CASSLGTYEQYF.

V usage is TRBV19 and J usage is TRBJ1-5; 7 bases align to TRBD1. V gave up 6 bases and J gave up 0 bases; unmatched junction bases: 11. Germline V gives CDR1 LNHDA, CDR2 SQIVND (reference sequence). CDR3 size: 17 residues. DNA of the CDR3: TGTGCCAGTAGAGGGCAGGGGGTCGGTTATAGCAATCAGCCCCAGCATTTT. Translated, it gives CASRGQGVGYSNQPQHF.

This clone was found a few times. Other nucleotide sequences in the sample specify the same CDR3. The gene calls are TRBV29-1 and TRBJ2-7; D possibly matches TRBD1 or TRBD2 (5 bases each). This CDR3 is built from 13 residues. Germline values: CDR1 SQVTM, CDR2 ANQGSEA. The V and J ends lost 4 bases and 0 bases respectively, with 10 bases between them. CDR3: CSVVAGSSYEQYF. CDR3 coding DNA: TGCAGCGTTGTGGCAGGGAGCTCCTACGAGCAGTACTTC.

The DNA for the CDR3 is TGCGCCAGCAGCTTGGGAATAGCGTCGGTTGGCACAGATACGCAGTATTTT. Encoded protein: CASSLGIASVGTDTQYF. The chain couples TRBV5-1 to TRBJ2-3, with D maybe TRBD2 (5 bases). Trimming took 0 bases from V and 1 from J, leaving 15 bases between them. Per the germline V gene, CDR1 is SGHRS and CDR2 is YFSETQ. The CDR3 sequence is 17 residues long.

This clone has more than one count but fewer than ten. This chain uses TRBV18 with TRBJ2-5, with D hard to call. The CDR3 runs to 13 residues. V was clipped by 3 bases and J by 0 bases, with 5 bases between them. Germline lookup yields CDR1 KGHSH and CDR2 LQKENI. The CDR3 DNA reads TGTGCCAGCTCACCTATAAACCAAGAGACCCAGTACTTC. It is translated as CASSPINQETQYF. The full variable domain, completed using reference TRBV18 and TRBJ2-5, is NAGVMQNPRHLVRRRGQEARLRCSPMKGHSHVYWYRQLPEEGLKFMVYLQKENIIDESGMPKERFSAEFPKEGPSILRIQQVVRGDSAAYFCASSPINQETQYFGPGTRLLVL.

A word on this clone: The same CDR3 can be traced to other DNA sequences in this sample. The chain combines TRBV4-3 with TRBJ1-5, with D uncertain. Looked up from germline, CDR1 is LGHNA and CDR2 is YSLEER. Trimming stripped 0 bases from V and 6 bases from J, with 6 bases between. This CDR3 is 13 amino acids long. For the CDR3, the DNA is TGCGCCAGCAGCCAAGACCAATCTCAGCCCCAGCATTTT. This encodes CASSQDQSQPQHF.

This clone is a singleton in its sample. A read error may explain this, as a much larger clone is one base away. Other DNA sequences from this sample encode an identical CDR3 as well. The chain joins TRBV7-3 to TRBJ2-1; D is undetermined. Germline V lookup: CDR1 SGHTA, CDR2 FQGTGA. V was cut by 0 bases and J by 4 bases, with 4 bases left in between. The CDR3 sequence is 13 residues long. The CDR3 protein is CASSLTQYNEQFF. CDR3 bases: TGTGCCAGCAGCTTAACCCAATACAATGAGCAGTTCTTC. The variable domain in full, with the rest retrieved from reference TRBV7-3 and TRBJ2-1, is GAGVSQTPSNKVTEKGKYVELRCDPISGHTALYWYRQSLGQGPEFLIYFQGTGAADDSGLPNDRFFAVRPEGSVSTLKIQRTERGDSAVYLCASSLTQYNEQFFGPGTRLTVL.

J is TRBJ1-2 and V is TRBV11-2, with TRBD1 matching 8 bases. CDR3 length: 13 amino acids. Germline CDR1 SGHAT, CDR2 FQNNGV. Trimming at V came to 5 bases and at J to 7 bases, leaving 6 bases not matched to a gene. In DNA form, the CDR3 reads TGTGCCAGCAGCCCAGGGACAGGAACTGGCTACACCTTC. This gives the protein CASSPGTGTGYTF.

This clone was recorded many times. The chain employs TRBV5-8 and TRBJ1-5; maybe TRBD1 (5 bases). The CDR3 has 15 amino acids. Germline assignment: CDR1 SGHTS and CDR2 YDEGEE. The germline V and J ends were trimmed by 0 bases and 2 bases, with 9 bases remaining between them. In DNA, the CDR3 is TGTGCCAGCAGCTTGGACCAGGGAGGCAATCAGCCCCAGCATTTT. Translation gives CASSLDQGGNQPQHF. Full variable domain (rest looked up from reference TRBV5-8 and TRBJ1-5): EAGVTQSPTHLIKTRGQQATLRCSPISGHTSVYWYQQALGLGLQFLLWYDEGEERNRGNFPPRFSGRQFPNYSSELNVNALELEDSALYLCASSLDQGGNQPQHFGDGTRLSIL.

This clone showed up many times. This rearrangement joins TRBV7-9 to TRBJ1-2, with 7 bases aligning to TRBD1. The germline gives CDR1 SEHNR, CDR2 FQNEAQ (reference sequence). The CDR3 has 14 residues. Germline trimming cut 4 bases from V and 4 bases from J; bases unmatched to any gene: 6. CDR3 DNA sequence: TGTGCCAGCAGCTCGACAGGGATCCTCTATGGCTACACCTTC. As protein: CASSSTGILYGYTF.